These 5 T cell receptor beta chains came from one sample sequenced in a study of blood T cell repertoires in COVID-19. Produced via immunoSEQ multiplex PCR; TCRdb's table is partial and in-frame only. The data hold 150,000 to 200,000 clones, with roughly 79% observed a single time. Sequencing used peripheral blood. Receptors originate from a woman of 80 years or more with COVID-19, enrolled during active disease.

The chain joins TRBV7-8 to TRBJ1-5; D is unclear. The germline V gene encodes CDR1 SGHVS and CDR2 FQNEAQ. V shed 5 bases and J shed 9 bases, with 14 bases lying between them. The CDR3 runs to 13 residues. CDR3 nucleotides: TGTGCCAGCAGCCCGGACGGGGATTGGCCCCAGCATTTT. It encodes CASSPDGDWPQHF.

The chain carries TRBV5-1 and TRBJ1-1; D is uncertain. The CDR3 totals 12 residues. Germline V CDR1 and CDR2: SGHRS, YFSETQ. V dropped 6 bases and J dropped 3 bases, with 9 bases sitting between them. CDR3 sequence (DNA): TGCGCCAGCACCTTTGACTACACTGAAGCTTTCTTT. It codes for CASTFDYTEAFF.

Here the CDR3 reads CASSSTGSGYGEQYF. CDR3 nucleotide sequence: TGTGCCAGCAGTTCGACAGGGTCCGGATACGGCGAGCAGTACTTC. This rearrangement joins TRBV27 to TRBJ2-7, with 7 bases fitting TRBD1. Germline-derived CDR1 and CDR2 are MNHEY and SMNVEV (reference sequence). CDR3 length: 15 amino acids. Trimming at V came to 4 bases and at J to 6 bases, leaving 12 bases not matched to a gene.

The chain uses TRBV6-5 and TRBJ2-7, with TRBD1 matching over 7 bases. V lost 5 bases and J lost 3; bases outside the gene matches: 10. The germline V gene has CDR1 MNHEY and CDR2 SVGAGI. The CDR3 consists of 15 residues. For the CDR3, the DNA is TGTGCCAGCAGTCCTACCGGGACAGCCTTCTACGAGCAGTACTTC. Protein: CASSPTGTAFYEQYF.

V usage is TRBV2 and J usage is TRBJ2-7; 10 nucleotides line up with TRBD1. CDR1 and CDR2 from the germline V gene are SNHLY and FYNNEI. CDR3 size: 15 residues. V was pared by 3 bases and J by 5 bases, with 7 bases of the junction left unmatched. DNA for the CDR3: TGTGCCAGCAGTGATCGGGACAGGGGCTTCCACGAGCAGTACTTC. This sequence encodes CASSDRDRGFHEQYF.